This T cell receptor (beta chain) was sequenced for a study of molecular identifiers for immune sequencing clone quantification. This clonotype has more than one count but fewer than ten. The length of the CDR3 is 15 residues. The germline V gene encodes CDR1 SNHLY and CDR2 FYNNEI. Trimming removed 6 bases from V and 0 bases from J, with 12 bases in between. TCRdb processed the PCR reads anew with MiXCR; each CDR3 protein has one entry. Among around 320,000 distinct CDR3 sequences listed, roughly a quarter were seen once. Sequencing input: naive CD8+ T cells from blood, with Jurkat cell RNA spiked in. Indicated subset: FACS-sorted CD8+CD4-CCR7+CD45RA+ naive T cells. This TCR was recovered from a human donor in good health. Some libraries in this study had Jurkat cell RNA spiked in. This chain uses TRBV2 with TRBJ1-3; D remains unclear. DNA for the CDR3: TGTGCCAGCAGCCATGGACGGGACTCTGGAAACACCATATATTTT. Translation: CASSHGRDSGNTIYF.